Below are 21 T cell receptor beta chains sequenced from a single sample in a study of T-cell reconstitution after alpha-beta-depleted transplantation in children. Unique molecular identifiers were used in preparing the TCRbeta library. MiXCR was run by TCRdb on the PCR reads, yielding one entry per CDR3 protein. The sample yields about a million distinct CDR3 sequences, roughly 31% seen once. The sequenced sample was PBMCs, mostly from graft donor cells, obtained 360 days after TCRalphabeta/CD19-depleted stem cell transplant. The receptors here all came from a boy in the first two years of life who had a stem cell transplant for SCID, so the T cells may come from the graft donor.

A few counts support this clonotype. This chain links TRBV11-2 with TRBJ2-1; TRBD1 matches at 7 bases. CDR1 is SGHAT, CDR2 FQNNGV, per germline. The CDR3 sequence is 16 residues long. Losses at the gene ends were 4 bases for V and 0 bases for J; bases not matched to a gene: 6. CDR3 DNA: TGTGCCAGCAGCTCCGCAAGGGGGCCCTCCTACAATGAGCAGTTCTTC. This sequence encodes CASSSARGPSYNEQFF. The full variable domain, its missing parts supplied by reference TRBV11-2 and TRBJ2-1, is EAGVAQSPRYKIIEKRQSVAFWCNPISGHATLYWYQQILGQGPKLLIQFQNNGVVDDSQLPKDRFSAERLKGVDSTLKIQPAKLEDSAVYLCASSSARGPSYNEQFFGPGTRLTVL.

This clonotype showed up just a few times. The CDR3 protein is CASSFTGPGYEQYF. As DNA, the CDR3 is TGTGCCAGCTCATTTACCGGTCCCGGCTACGAGCAGTACTTC. The rearrangement joins TRBV18 to TRBJ2-7; no reliable D call. Per the germline V gene, CDR1 is KGHSH and CDR2 is LQKENI. This CDR3 contains 14 residues. The V and J ends lost 5 bases and 3 bases respectively, with 14 bases between them.

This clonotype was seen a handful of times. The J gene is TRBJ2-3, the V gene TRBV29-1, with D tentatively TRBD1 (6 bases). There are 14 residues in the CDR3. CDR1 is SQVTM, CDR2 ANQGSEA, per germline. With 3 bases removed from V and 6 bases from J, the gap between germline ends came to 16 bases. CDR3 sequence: CSVEWNRVTDTQYF. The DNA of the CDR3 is TGCAGCGTTGAGTGGAACAGGGTAACGGATACGCAGTATTTT.

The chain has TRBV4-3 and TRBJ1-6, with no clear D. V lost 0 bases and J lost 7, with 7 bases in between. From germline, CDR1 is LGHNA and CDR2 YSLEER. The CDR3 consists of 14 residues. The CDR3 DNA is TGCGCCAGCAGCCAAGATTTCGGGAATTCACCCCTCCACTTT. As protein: CASSQDFGNSPLHF.

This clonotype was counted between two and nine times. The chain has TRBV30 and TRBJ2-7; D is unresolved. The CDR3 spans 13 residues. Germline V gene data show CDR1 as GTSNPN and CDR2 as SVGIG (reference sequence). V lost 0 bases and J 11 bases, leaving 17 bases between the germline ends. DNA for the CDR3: TGTGCCTGGAGTGTACTCGGCAGTCCGCGAGAGTACTTC. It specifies CAWSVLGSPREYF.

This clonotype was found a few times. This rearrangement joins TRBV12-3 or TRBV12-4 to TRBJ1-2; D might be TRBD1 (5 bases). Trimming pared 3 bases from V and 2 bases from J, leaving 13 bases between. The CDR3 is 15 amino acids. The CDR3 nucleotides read TGTGCCAGCAGTTTTCCCCAGAGGGGAAACTATGGCTACACCTTC. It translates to CASSFPQRGNYGYTF.

The CDR3 nucleotides are TGTGCCAGCAGTGACGGGACAGGGAATCAGCCCCAGCATTTT. It encodes CASSDGTGNQPQHF. The V call is TRBV12-3 or TRBV12-4, the J call TRBJ1-5, with 9 positions matching TRBD1. J lost 4 bases, V lost 5 bases, and 3 bases had no gene match. The CDR3 has 14 residues.

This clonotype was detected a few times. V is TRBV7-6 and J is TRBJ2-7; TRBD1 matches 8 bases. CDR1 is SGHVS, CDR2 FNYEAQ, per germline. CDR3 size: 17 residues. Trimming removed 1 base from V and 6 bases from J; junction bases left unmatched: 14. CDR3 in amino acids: CASSLDPDRALIGEQYF. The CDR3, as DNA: TGTGCCAGCAGCTTAGATCCGGACAGGGCCCTTATTGGCGAGCAGTACTTC.

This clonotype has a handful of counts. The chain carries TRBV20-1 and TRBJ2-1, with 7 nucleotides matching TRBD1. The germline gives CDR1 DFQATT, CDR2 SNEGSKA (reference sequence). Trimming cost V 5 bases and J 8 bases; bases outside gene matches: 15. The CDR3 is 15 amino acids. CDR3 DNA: TGCAGTGCTCACATATTAGGACAGGTTCGGGATGAGCAGTTCTTC. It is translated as CSAHILGQVRDEQFF.

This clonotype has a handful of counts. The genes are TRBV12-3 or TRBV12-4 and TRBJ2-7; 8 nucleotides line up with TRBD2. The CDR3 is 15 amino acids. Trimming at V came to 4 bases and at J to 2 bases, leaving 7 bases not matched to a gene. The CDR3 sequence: CASSSQGGGTYEQYF. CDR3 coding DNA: TGTGCCAGCAGTTCCCAGGGCGGGGGGACCTACGAGCAGTACTTC.

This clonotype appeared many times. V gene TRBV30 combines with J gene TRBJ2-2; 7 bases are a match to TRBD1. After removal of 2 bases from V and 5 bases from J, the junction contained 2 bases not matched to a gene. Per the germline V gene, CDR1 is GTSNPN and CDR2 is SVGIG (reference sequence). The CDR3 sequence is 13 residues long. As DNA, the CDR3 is TGTGCCTGGAGTCACAGGGGTACCGGGGAGCTGTTTTTT. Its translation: CAWSHRGTGELFF.

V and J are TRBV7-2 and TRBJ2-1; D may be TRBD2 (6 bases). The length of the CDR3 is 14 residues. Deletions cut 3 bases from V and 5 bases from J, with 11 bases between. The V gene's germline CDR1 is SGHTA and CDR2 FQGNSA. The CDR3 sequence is CASSFVGGDNEQFF. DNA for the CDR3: TGTGCCAGCAGCTTTGTGGGGGGAGACAATGAGCAGTTCTTC.

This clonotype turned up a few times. CDR3 nucleotide sequence: TGTGCCAGCAGCCAGGCCGGGACAGGGCTTAAAGAGCAGTACTTC. Encoded protein: CASSQAGTGLKEQYF. This chain uses TRBV7-2 with TRBJ2-7; 9 bases match TRBD1. Germline values: CDR1 SGHTA, CDR2 FQGNSA. CDR3 size: 15 residues. The V and J ends lost 5 bases and 7 bases, in that order; junction bases with no gene match: 12.

The CDR3 loop is CSAPLQVPGGSPLHF. The CDR3 DNA follows: TGCAGTGCTCCCTTACAGGTCCCCGGAGGATCACCCCTCCACTTT. The chain uses TRBV20-1 and TRBJ1-6; D possibly corresponds to TRBD1 (5 bases). V was pared by 5 bases and J by 10 bases, with 21 bases between. Germline CDR1 and CDR2: DFQATT and SNEGSKA (reference sequence). CDR3 length: 15 residues.

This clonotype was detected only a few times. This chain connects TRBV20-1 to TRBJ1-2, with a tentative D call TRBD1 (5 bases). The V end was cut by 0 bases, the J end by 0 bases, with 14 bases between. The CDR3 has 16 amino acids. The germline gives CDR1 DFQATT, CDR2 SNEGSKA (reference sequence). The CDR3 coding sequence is TGCAGTGCTAGAGACGCCGTGGGGGGTTCTAACTATGGCTACACCTTC. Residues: CSARDAVGGSNYGYTF.

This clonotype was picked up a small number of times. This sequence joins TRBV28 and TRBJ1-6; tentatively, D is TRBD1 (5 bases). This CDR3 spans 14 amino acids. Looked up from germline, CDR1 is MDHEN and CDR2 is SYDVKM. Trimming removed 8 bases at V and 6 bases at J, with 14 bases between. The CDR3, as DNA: TGTGCCAGCCGGCGGGGACTCCTTAATTCACCCCTCCACTTT. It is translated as CASRRGLLNSPLHF.

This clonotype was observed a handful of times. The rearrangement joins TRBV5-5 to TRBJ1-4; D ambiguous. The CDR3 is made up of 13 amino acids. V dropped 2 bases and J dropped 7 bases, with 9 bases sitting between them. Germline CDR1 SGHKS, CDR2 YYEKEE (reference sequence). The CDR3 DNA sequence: TGTGCCAGCAGCTTCAATTTCGTTGAAAAACTGTTTTTT. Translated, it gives CASSFNFVEKLFF.

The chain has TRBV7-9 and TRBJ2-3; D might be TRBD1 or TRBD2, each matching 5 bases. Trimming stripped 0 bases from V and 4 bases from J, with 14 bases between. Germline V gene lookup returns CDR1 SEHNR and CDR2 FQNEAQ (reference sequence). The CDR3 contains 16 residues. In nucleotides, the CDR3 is TGTGCCAGCAGCTTAGCGGAACCCGAGGGGCCAGATACGCAGTATTTT. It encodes CASSLAEPEGPDTQYF.

CDR3 region: CASRNPGGSDTQYF. CDR3 DNA: TGTGCCAGCAGGAATCCGGGCGGGAGCGATACGCAGTATTTT. The V and J genes are TRBV5-6 and TRBJ2-3, with 7 bases lining up with TRBD2. The germline gives CDR1 SGHDT, CDR2 YYEEEE. The CDR3 is made up of 14 amino acids. The V segment lost 5 bases and the J segment 6 bases; nucleotides outside the gene matches: 9.

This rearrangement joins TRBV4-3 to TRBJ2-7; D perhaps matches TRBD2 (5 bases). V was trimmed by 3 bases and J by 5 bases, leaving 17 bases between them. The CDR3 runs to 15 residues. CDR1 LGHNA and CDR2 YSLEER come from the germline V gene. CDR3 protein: CASSQARVGSNEQYF. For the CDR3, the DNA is TGCGCCAGCAGCCAGGCTCGCGTGGGGAGCAACGAGCAGTACTTC.

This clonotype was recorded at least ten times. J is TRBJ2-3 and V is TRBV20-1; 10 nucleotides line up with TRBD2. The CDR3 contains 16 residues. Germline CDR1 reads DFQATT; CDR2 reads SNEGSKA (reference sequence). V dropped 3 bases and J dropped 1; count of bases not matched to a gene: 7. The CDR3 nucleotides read TGCAGTGCTAGCATTCCCCTAGCGGGGGGCACAGATACGCAGTATTTT. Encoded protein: CSASIPLAGGTDTQYF.